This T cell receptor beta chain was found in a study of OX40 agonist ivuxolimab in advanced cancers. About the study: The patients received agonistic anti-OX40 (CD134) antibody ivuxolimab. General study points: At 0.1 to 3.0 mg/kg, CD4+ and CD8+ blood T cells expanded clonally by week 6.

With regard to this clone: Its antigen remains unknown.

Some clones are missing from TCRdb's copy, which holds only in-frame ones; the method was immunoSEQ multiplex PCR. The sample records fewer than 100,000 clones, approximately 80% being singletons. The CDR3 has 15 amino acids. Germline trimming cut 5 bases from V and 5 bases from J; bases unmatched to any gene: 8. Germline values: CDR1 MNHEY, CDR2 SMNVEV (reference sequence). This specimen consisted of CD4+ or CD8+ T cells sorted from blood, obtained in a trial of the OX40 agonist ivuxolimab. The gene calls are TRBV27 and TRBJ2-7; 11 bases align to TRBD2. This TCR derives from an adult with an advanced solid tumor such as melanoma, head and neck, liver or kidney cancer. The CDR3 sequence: CASSPLAGGPDEQYF. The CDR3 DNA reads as TGTGCCAGCAGTCCTTTAGCGGGAGGGCCGGACGAGCAGTACTTC.